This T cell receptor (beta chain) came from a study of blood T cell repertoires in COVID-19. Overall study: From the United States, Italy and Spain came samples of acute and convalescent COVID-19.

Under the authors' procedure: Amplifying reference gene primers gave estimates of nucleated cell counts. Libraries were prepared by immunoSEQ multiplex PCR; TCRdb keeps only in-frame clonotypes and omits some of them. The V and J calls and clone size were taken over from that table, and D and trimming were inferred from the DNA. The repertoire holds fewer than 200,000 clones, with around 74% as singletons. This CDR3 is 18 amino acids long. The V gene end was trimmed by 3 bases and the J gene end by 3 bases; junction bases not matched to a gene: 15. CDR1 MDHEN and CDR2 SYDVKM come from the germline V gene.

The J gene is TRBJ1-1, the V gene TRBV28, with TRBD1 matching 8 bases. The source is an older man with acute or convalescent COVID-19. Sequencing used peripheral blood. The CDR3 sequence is CASSFNGQGAGKDTEAFF. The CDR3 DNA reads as TGTGCCAGCAGTTTTAATGGCCAGGGGGCGGGGAAGGACACTGAAGCTTTCTTT.